The 22 T cell receptor beta chains given below trace back to one sample, sequenced in a study of cytomegalovirus exposure and HLA in healthy donors. It was with 60 Vbeta and 13 Jbeta primers that the PCR ran. The assay was immunoSEQ multiplex PCR, and TCRdb's table has in-frame clones only and misses some. The repertoire consists of about 120,000 clones, with roughly four fifths occurring once and the leading ten covering 1.5% to 2%. The sequencing input was PBMCs. Source of these receptors: a man between 35 and 55 years old in good health and CMV-seronegative.

The V gene is TRBV7-6, the J gene TRBJ2-1; possible D gene TRBD2, 5 bases. V lost 0 bases and J lost 4, with 10 bases in between. Germline V gene sequence: CDR1 SGHVS, CDR2 FNYEAQ. CDR3 size: 15 residues. The CDR3 sequence is CASSLAQRLYNEQFF. As DNA, the CDR3 is TGTGCCAGCAGCTTAGCGCAGCGGTTATACAATGAGCAGTTCTTC.

CDR3 bases: TGTGCCAGCTCGCGACAGCTTTCTAATGAAAAACTGTTTTTT. This gives the protein CASSRQLSNEKLFF. V and J are TRBV18 and TRBJ1-4, with D possibly matching TRBD1 (5 bases). V lost 6 bases and J 3 bases, leaving 11 bases between the germline ends. There are 14 residues in the CDR3. Germline V lookup: CDR1 KGHSH, CDR2 LQKENI.

This clone occurred once. The CDR3 region is CAWSVFRGHYEQYF. Here the CDR3 DNA reads TGTGCCTGGAGTGTTTTTCGGGGACACTACGAGCAGTACTTC. The chain has TRBV30 and TRBJ2-7; D might be TRBD1 (6 bases). CDR3 length: 14 amino acids. The germline CDR1 and CDR2 sequences are GTSNPN and SVGIG (reference sequence). The ends were cut back, 0 bases at V and 3 bases at J, with 12 bases in the middle.

The chain joins TRBV28 to TRBJ2-1; 10 bases are shared with TRBD1. Germline V gene data show CDR1 as MDHEN and CDR2 as SYDVKM. The junction had 4 bases not matched to a gene; V was cut back by 8 bases and J by 6 bases. The CDR3 has 13 residues. CDR3 in amino acids: CASRQGAVNEQFF. In nucleotides, the CDR3 is TGTGCCAGCCGACAGGGGGCGGTCAATGAGCAGTTCTTC.

V usage is TRBV9 and J usage is TRBJ1-3; D is undetermined. The germline V gene encodes CDR1 SGDLS and CDR2 YYNGEE. The V end was cut by 6 bases, the J end by 0 bases, with 16 bases between. The CDR3 extends over 16 amino acids. The CDR3 bases are TGTGCCAGCACCCCGGGGAGCTCCGACTCTGGAAACACCATATATTTT. Protein: CASTPGSSDSGNTIYF.

The J gene is TRBJ1-6, the V gene TRBV28; D gene ambiguous. Germline-derived CDR1 and CDR2 are MDHEN and SYDVKM. The CDR3 is made up of 14 amino acids. V was trimmed by 2 bases and J by 9 bases, leaving 11 bases between them. CDR3 in amino acids: CASSLGGNGSPLHF. The CDR3 DNA reads as TGTGCCAGCAGTTTAGGCGGGAACGGTTCACCCCTCCACTTT.

This rearrangement joins TRBV6-5 to TRBJ2-1; TRBD1 matches at 9 bases. The CDR3 has 14 residues. After removal of 5 bases from V and 8 bases from J, the junction contained 7 bases not matched to a gene. CDR1 and CDR2 from the germline V gene are MNHEY and SVGAGI. This CDR3 reads CASSQGTGIYEQFF. The CDR3 DNA reads as TGTGCCAGCAGTCAGGGGACAGGGATTTATGAGCAGTTCTTC.

The chain employs TRBV4-1 and TRBJ1-5; D might be TRBD1 (6 bases). This CDR3 spans 20 amino acids. Per germline, CDR1 MGHRA and CDR2 YSYEKL. Trimming took off 4 bases at V and 1 base at J, with 26 bases between the two ends. Written as DNA, the CDR3 is TGCGCCAGCAGCCGACCTCCGGGACATGGTTCTCTGGGGAGCAATCAGCCCCAGCATTTT. As protein: CASSRPPGHGSLGSNQPQHF.

The chain uses TRBV25-1 and TRBJ2-7, with TRBD1 matching over 7 bases. V lost 3 bases, J lost 2 bases, and 7 bases stayed unmatched. The V gene's germline CDR1 is MGHDK and CDR2 SYGVNS. CDR3 length: 15 residues. The CDR3 DNA reads TGTGCCAGCAGTGACCACAGGGGCTTAGCCTACGAGCAGTACTTC. Translated, it gives CASSDHRGLAYEQYF.

This rearrangement joins TRBV11-2 to TRBJ2-7; 11 positions match TRBD1. The CDR3 sequence is 17 residues long. The germline V gene encodes CDR1 SGHAT and CDR2 FQNNGV. Unmatched junction bases numbered 14, after V lost 5 bases and J lost 5 bases. The CDR3 loop is CASSPWTGGVLADEQYF. Written as DNA, the CDR3 is TGTGCCAGCAGCCCGTGGACAGGGGGCGTCTTAGCTGACGAGCAGTACTTC.

This sequence joins TRBV6-1 and TRBJ1-6; D not resolved. The CDR3 runs 13 residues. The germline V gene has CDR1 MNHNS and CDR2 SASEGT. V lost 2 bases and J lost 7, with 6 bases in between. The CDR3 reads CASSERSNSPLHF. The CDR3 DNA follows: TGTGCCAGCAGTGAACGGTCAAATTCACCCCTCCACTTT.

This rearrangement joins TRBV6-5 to TRBJ2-2; unclear D gene. In germline, CDR1 is MNHEY, CDR2 SVGAGI. Deletions cut 6 bases from V and 6 bases from J, with 17 bases between. CDR3 length equals 15 residues. The CDR3 sequence is CASSTLSTFPGELFF. The CDR3 DNA reads TGTGCCAGCAGCACCCTATCCACCTTCCCCGGGGAGCTGTTTTTT.

The rearrangement links TRBV11-3 to TRBJ2-5; 12 bases agree with TRBD2. Germline-derived CDR1 and CDR2 are SGHNT and YENEEA. Losses at the gene ends were 5 bases for V and 1 base for J; bases not matched to a gene: 14. The CDR3 totals 19 residues. This chain's CDR3 is CASSPSGGAGRVGQETQYF. In DNA form, the CDR3 reads TGTGCCAGCAGCCCTAGCGGGGGGGCAGGGAGGGTAGGCCAAGAGACCCAGTACTTC.

This chain uses TRBV28 with TRBJ1-5, with D unresolved. The CDR3 covers 14 residues. Trimming shortened V by 4 bases and J by 6 bases, and 13 bases separated the two germline ends. The germline V gene encodes CDR1 MDHEN and CDR2 SYDVKM. As DNA, the CDR3 is TGTGCCAGCAGTTGGGGTTTTGAGGGTCAGCCCCAGCATTTT. This sequence encodes CASSWGFEGQPQHF.

J is TRBJ1-3 and V is TRBV7-8; 8 bases fit TRBD1. J lost 3 bases, V lost 5 bases, and 6 bases had no gene match. This CDR3 has 15 residues. From germline, CDR1 is SGHVS and CDR2 FQNEAQ. CDR3 protein: CASSALDRDGNTIYF. CDR3 sequence (DNA): TGTGCCAGCAGCGCACTGGACAGGGATGGAAACACCATATATTTT.

This clone appeared a few times. This sequence joins TRBV7-2 and TRBJ1-1; perhaps TRBD1 as D (5 bases). This CDR3 has 14 residues. Trimming pared 1 base from V and 0 bases from J, leaving 6 bases between. Germline V CDR1 and CDR2: SGHTA, FQGNSA. CDR3 amino acids: CASSLDRLNTEAFF. DNA for the CDR3: TGTGCCAGCAGCTTAGACAGGCTGAACACTGAAGCTTTCTTT. The full variable domain, in which reference TRBV7-2 and TRBJ1-1 provide the parts outside the CDR3, is GAGVSQSPSNKVTEKGKDVELRCDPISGHTALYWYRQSLGQGLEFLIYFQGNSAPDKSGLPSDRFSAERTGGSVSTLTIQRTQQEDSAVYLCASSLDRLNTEAFFGQGTRLTVV.

This chain links TRBV4-1 with TRBJ1-4; maybe TRBD1 (6 bases). This CDR3 spans 15 amino acids. Germline values: CDR1 MGHRA, CDR2 YSYEKL. The germline V and J ends were trimmed by 0 bases and 8 bases, with 13 bases remaining between them. The CDR3 loop is CASSQDGRDTEKLFF. CDR3 DNA: TGCGCCAGCAGCCAAGATGGTCGGGACACAGAAAAACTGTTTTTT.

The gene calls are TRBV29-1 and TRBJ2-1; possibly TRBD1 for D (6 bases). The CDR3 has 14 residues. From germline, CDR1 is SQVTM and CDR2 ANQGSEA. Trimming pared 6 bases from V and 4 bases from J, leaving 16 bases between. CDR3 protein: CSVPPGHTYNEQFF. CDR3 DNA sequence: TGCAGCGTCCCACCGGGACACACATACAATGAGCAGTTCTTC.

In the case of this clone: The junction differs from germline at one of its ends, possibly a read error. The chain joins TRBV7-2 to TRBJ2-3; 7 nucleotides match TRBD2. CDR1 and CDR2 from the germline V gene are SGHTA and FQGNSA. This CDR3 spans 16 amino acids. The CDR3 reads CASSLASGVSTDTQYF. CDR3 bases: TGTGCCAGCAGCCTAGCTAGCGGAGTGAGCACAGATACGCAGTATTTT.

The rearrangement joins TRBV4-3 to TRBJ2-7; no clear D. Germline V gene lookup returns CDR1 LGHNA and CDR2 YSLEER. This CDR3 has 16 residues. Trimming removed 1 base at V and 3 bases at J, with 16 bases between. The DNA of the CDR3 is TGCGCCAGCAGCCAAGGTGCGAGAAAATTAATCTACGAGCAGTACTTC. This codes for CASSQGARKLIYEQYF.

The chain is built from TRBV30 and TRBJ2-3; tentative D call: TRBD2 (6 bases). Trimming took 1 base from V and 3 from J, leaving 8 bases between them. CDR1 is GTSNPN and CDR2 is SVGIG in the germline V gene (reference sequence). The CDR3 contains 13 residues. The DNA for the CDR3 is TGTGCCTGGAGTGAAGGGAGGACAGATACGCAGTATTTT. It codes for CAWSEGRTDTQYF.

The gene calls are TRBV10-3 and TRBJ2-3, with 11 bases identical to TRBD2. This CDR3 has 15 amino acids. Germline V gene data show CDR1 as ENHRY and CDR2 as SYGVKD. V was pared by 10 bases and J by 4 bases, with 10 bases of the junction left unmatched. DNA of the CDR3: TGTGCCAACTCCCCGACTAGCGGGATCGCAGATACGCAGTATTTT. Protein product: CANSPTSGIADTQYF.